This TCR beta chain is drawn from a study of shared clonotypes between healthy human individuals. Trimming shortened V by 0 bases and J by 0 bases, and 6 bases separated the two germline ends. This CDR3 contains 14 residues. Germline V gene lookup returns CDR1 SGHRS and CDR2 YFSETQ. The naive CD8 subset, CD45RO-negative cells positively selected for CCR7, excluded terminally differentiated effector memory CD45RA+ cells. A word on this clone: This sample includes further DNA sequences coding for the same CDR3.

Assay used: immunoSEQ multiplex PCR; TCRdb lists only in-frame clones, some missing. The sample consists of around 2,100,000 clones, over 85% of them appearing once. The chain combines TRBV5-1 with TRBJ1-1; D unresolved. Input material: naive CD8+ T cells sorted from blood. This clonotype was sampled from a man aged 18 to 30 in good health. CDR3 sequence: CASSLADMNTEAFF. The DNA for the CDR3 is TGCGCCAGCAGCTTGGCTGACATGAACACTGAAGCTTTCTTT. The variable domain in full, with the rest retrieved from reference TRBV5-1 and TRBJ1-1, is KAGVTQTPRYLIKTRGQQVTLSCSPISGHRSVSWYQQTPGQGLQFLFEYFSETQRNKGNFPGRFSGRQFSNSRSEMNVSTLELGDSALYLCASSLADMNTEAFFGQGTRLTVV.